This paragraph reports one T cell receptor beta chain. This same CDR3 is encoded by further DNA sequences in the sample. 60 Vbeta and 13 Jbeta primers were used in PCR. Method: immunoSEQ multiplex PCR; TCRdb's copy keeps in-frame clones and lacks some. The table lists about 110,000 clones, about 70% of them singletons. The entry originates in a study of cytomegalovirus exposure and HLA in healthy donors. Trimming pared 6 bases from V and 6 bases from J, leaving 23 bases between. CDR3 length: 16 residues. Germline V gene data show CDR1 as MRHNA and CDR2 as SNTAGT. Samples came from healthy bone marrow donors.

The clonotype comes from a man younger than 40 in good health and CMV-seropositive. This rearrangement joins TRBV6-4 to TRBJ1-1; D perhaps matches TRBD1 (6 bases). Input material: PBMCs. CDR3 amino acids: CASSYSADSATAEAFF. CDR3 coding DNA: TGTGCCAGCAGCTACTCGGCGGACAGCGCTACCGCTGAAGCTTTCTTT.